Shown below are 17 T cell receptor beta chains from a single sample sequenced in a study of T cells in Graves' hyperthyroidism and ophthalmopathy. Researchers amplified the TCR beta CDR3 regions from RNA transcripts. First-round RT-PCR of the TCR CDR3 relied on the HTBI primer set. TCRdb analysed the multiplex PCR reads with MiXCR anew, one entry per CDR3 protein. The data hold around 300,000 distinct CDR3 sequences, with roughly an eighth observed a single time. Sequencing used blood. The receptors derive from a woman aged 40 to 50 with Graves' ophthalmopathy.

This clonotype has at least ten counts. The rearrangement joins TRBV5-1 to TRBJ2-7; 11 bases are a match to TRBD2. Germline V gene sequence: CDR1 SGHRS, CDR2 YFSETQ. There are 15 residues in the CDR3. V was clipped by 5 bases and J by 5 bases; unmatched bases: 9. CDR3 loop: CASSFASGGFNEQYF. CDR3 DNA: TGCGCCAGCAGTTTCGCTAGCGGGGGGTTCAACGAGCAGTACTTC.

This clonotype has at least ten counts. The chain is built from TRBV6-1 and TRBJ2-2; D call uncertain. Germline CDR1 is MNHNS and CDR2 is SASEGT. The ends were cut back, 0 bases at V and 6 bases at J, with 8 bases in the middle. The CDR3 is made up of 14 amino acids. The CDR3 DNA sequence: TGTGCCAGCAGTGAAGCCCCGTGGGCCGGGGAGCTGTTTTTT. It codes for CASSEAPWAGELFF.

This clonotype was seen at least ten times. The chain is built from TRBV27 and TRBJ1-1; the D is unclear. The CDR3 has 12 residues. Germline V gene sequence: CDR1 MNHEY, CDR2 SMNVEV (reference sequence). Between the trimmed V and J ends, which lost 5 bases and 0 bases, there was a span of 4 bases. The CDR3 loop is CASSTLNTEAFF. CDR3 DNA: TGTGCCAGCAGTACCCTGAACACTGAAGCTTTCTTT.

This clonotype occurred many times. The chain is built from TRBV6-2 or TRBV6-3 and TRBJ1-1; 9 positions match TRBD1. The CDR3 extends over 16 amino acids. Germline lookup yields CDR1 MNHEY and CDR2 SVGEGT. With V trimmed by 4 bases and J by 0 bases, 6 bases remained unmatched. DNA of the CDR3: TGTGCCAGCAGTTCGGGACAGGGAAAGATGAACACTGAAGCTTTCTTT. This encodes CASSSGQGKMNTEAFF.

This clonotype was detected only a few times. The J gene is TRBJ2-5, the V gene TRBV11-3, with TRBD2 identical over 12 bases. V was pared by 2 bases and J by 6 bases, with 7 bases of the junction left unmatched. This CDR3 comprises 16 residues. Germline V gene lookup returns CDR1 SGHNT and CDR2 YENEEA. CDR3 sequence (DNA): TGTGCCAGCAGCTTACAGCTAGCGGGGGGGCACCAGACCCAGTACTTC. Translated, it gives CASSLQLAGGHQTQYF.

This clonotype was counted at least ten times. The rearrangement links TRBV30 to TRBJ1-1; TRBD1 is a possible D gene (5 bases). V lost 0 bases and J 2 bases, leaving 13 bases between the germline ends. The CDR3 runs 15 residues. Germline V gene data show CDR1 as GTSNPN and CDR2 as SVGIG (reference sequence). The CDR3 coding sequence is TGTGCCTGGAGTGTTAACGGGGGAGCAAACACTGAAGCTTTCTTT. The encoded protein is CAWSVNGGANTEAFF.

A remark on this clonotype: This may be a read error: a much more frequent sequence differs by one nucleotide. The gene calls are TRBV6-2 or TRBV6-3 and TRBJ1-2; 7 bases map to TRBD1. J was trimmed by 6 bases and V by 6 bases; bases with no gene match: 10. Germline V lookup: CDR1 MNHEY, CDR2 SVGEGT. The CDR3 is made up of 14 amino acids. This CDR3 reads CASRAGQLNDGYTF. The CDR3 region has the DNA TGTGCCAGCAGGGCGGGACAGTTGAACGATGGCTACACCTTC.

This clonotype was seen repeatedly, ten times or more. The chain recombines TRBV2 with TRBJ2-5; perhaps TRBD1 as D (6 bases). V dropped 1 base and J dropped 3 bases, with 9 bases sitting between them. The CDR3 is 14 amino acids. In germline, CDR1 is SNHLY, CDR2 FYNNEI. CDR3 in amino acids: CASSEGQVEETQYF. CDR3 DNA sequence: TGTGCCAGCAGTGAAGGACAGGTCGAAGAGACCCAGTACTTC. Complete variable domain (other parts from reference TRBV2 and TRBJ2-5): EPEVTQTPSHQVTQMGQEVILRCVPISNHLYFYWYRQILGQKVEFLVSFYNNEISEKSEIFDDQFSVERPDGSNFTLKIRSTKLEDSAMYFCASSEGQVEETQYFGPGTRLLVL.

This clonotype was seen at least ten times. The chain is built from TRBV13 and TRBJ1-2, with D unresolved. Germline CDR1 and CDR2: PRHDT and FYEKMQ (reference sequence). The length of the CDR3 is 14 residues. The V end was cut by 4 bases, the J end by 2 bases, with 11 bases between. The DNA of the CDR3 is TGTGCCAGCAGCTCAAGGACGGAAAACTATGGCTACACCTTC. It specifies CASSSRTENYGYTF.

There are a few counts of this clonotype. The V call is TRBV20-1, the J call TRBJ2-5; 9 nucleotides line up with TRBD1. Looked up from germline, CDR1 is DFQATT and CDR2 is SNEGSKA (reference sequence). Germline trimming cut 5 bases from V and 4 bases from J; bases unmatched to any gene: 11. This CDR3 region has 15 residues. CDR3 region: CSAGKTGGRGETQYF. The CDR3, as DNA: TGCAGTGCTGGGAAAACAGGGGGCAGGGGAGAGACCCAGTACTTC.

This clonotype was counted between two and nine times. V usage is TRBV27 and J usage is TRBJ2-1; 9 bases align to TRBD1. The CDR3 sequence is 14 residues long. Germline trimming cut 5 bases from V and 7 bases from J; bases unmatched to any gene: 6. The germline V gene has CDR1 MNHEY and CDR2 SMNVEV (reference sequence). The CDR3 DNA sequence: TGTGCCAGCAGTCCCGAACAGGGGGCGAATGAGCAGTTCTTC. The encoded protein is CASSPEQGANEQFF.

The rearrangement uses TRBV6-1 and TRBJ2-1; 8 bases map to TRBD2. The length of the CDR3 is 16 residues. The V segment lost 6 bases and the J segment 9 bases; nucleotides outside the gene matches: 16. Germline assignment: CDR1 MNHNS and CDR2 SASEGT. The CDR3 DNA is TGTGCCAGCAGACGAACCCAAGCGGGAGTATTTCCTGAGCAGTTCTTC. Protein sequence: CASRRTQAGVFPEQFF.

This clonotype appeared many times. This chain uses TRBV11-2 with TRBJ2-3; D gene uncertain. Germline loops: CDR1 SGHAT, CDR2 FQNNGV. V shed 0 bases and J shed 0 bases, with 4 bases lying between them. This CDR3 has 14 residues. CDR3 sequence reads: CASSLDSSTDTQYF. CDR3 DNA sequence: TGTGCCAGCAGCTTAGACTCCAGCACAGATACGCAGTATTTT.

The V call is TRBV9, the J call TRBJ2-2; 8 bases match TRBD2. The J segment lost 5 bases and the V segment lost 0 bases, leaving 6 bases of the junction unmatched. From germline, CDR1 is SGDLS and CDR2 YYNGEE. The CDR3 spans 16 residues. CDR3 sequence (DNA): TGTGCCAGCAGCGTAGGCAGCGGGAGAAAGACCGGGGAGCTGTTTTTT. Encoded protein: CASSVGSGRKTGELFF.

This clonotype was observed many times. The J gene is TRBJ1-1, the V gene TRBV12-3 or TRBV12-4; unclear D gene. V was trimmed by 4 bases and J by 1 base, leaving 4 bases between them. This CDR3 has 12 amino acids. The CDR3 region has the DNA TGTGCCAGCAGTTCCGAGAACACTGAAGCTTTCTTT. It is translated as CASSSENTEAFF.

The chain carries TRBV24-1 and TRBJ2-1; 8 bases map to TRBD1. Germline CDR1 is KGHDR and CDR2 is SFDVKD. CDR3 size: 12 residues. With V trimmed by 10 bases and J by 13 bases, 11 bases remained unmatched. CDR3 coding DNA: TGTGCCACGAGTCAAATCGGGACAGGTCAGTTCTTC. Translation gives CATSQIGTGQFF.

The V gene is TRBV29-1, the J gene TRBJ2-1; a possible D gene is TRBD2 (5 bases). Trimming left V 5 bases short and J 4 bases short, with 18 bases between. This CDR3 is 15 amino acids long. The germline V gene encodes CDR1 SQVTM and CDR2 ANQGSEA. The DNA for the CDR3 is TGCAGCGTTACCCTAGTTGTGGGAGATTACAATGAGCAGTTCTTC. It is translated as CSVTLVVGDYNEQFF.